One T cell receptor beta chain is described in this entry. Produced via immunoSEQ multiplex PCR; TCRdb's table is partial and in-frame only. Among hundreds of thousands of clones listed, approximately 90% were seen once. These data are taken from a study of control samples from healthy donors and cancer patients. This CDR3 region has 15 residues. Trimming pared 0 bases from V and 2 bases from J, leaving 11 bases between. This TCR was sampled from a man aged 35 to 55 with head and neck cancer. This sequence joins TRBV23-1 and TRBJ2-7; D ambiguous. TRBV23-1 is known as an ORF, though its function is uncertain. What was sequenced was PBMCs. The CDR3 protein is CASSQSRRVPYEQYF. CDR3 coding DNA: TGCGCCAGCAGTCAATCGCGTCGGGTCCCCTACGAGCAGTACTTC.